The 28 T cell receptor beta chains below come from one sample, sequenced in a study of cytomegalovirus exposure and HLA in healthy donors. It was with 60 Vbeta and 13 Jbeta primers that the PCR ran. Sequencing was performed with immunoSEQ multiplex PCR; in TCRdb, only in-frame clones are kept and a portion is missing. The sample holds 130,000 to 150,000 clones; over 60% are singletons and the top ten take under 7.5%. The material sequenced was PBMCs. The receptors derive from a man in his forties in good health and CMV-seropositive.

This chain connects TRBV9 to TRBJ2-1; the D is unclear. Germline lookup yields CDR1 SGDLS and CDR2 YYNGEE. The CDR3 covers 11 residues. Between the trimmed V and J ends, which lost 3 bases and 11 bases, there was a span of 9 bases. CDR3 sequence reads: CASSARQQQFF. The CDR3 DNA reads as TGTGCCAGCAGCGCCAGACAACAGCAGTTCTTC.

This chain joins TRBV7-2 and TRBJ2-7; D is unclear. V lost 1 base, J lost 5 bases, and 9 bases lay in between. This CDR3 has 13 amino acids. The germline gives CDR1 SGHTA, CDR2 FQGNSA. The CDR3 sequence is CASSLDWRNEQYF. CDR3 coding DNA: TGTGCCAGCAGCTTAGATTGGCGGAACGAGCAGTACTTC.

The V call is TRBV6-5, the J call TRBJ1-2; D gene ambiguous. The CDR3 covers 15 residues. V dropped 4 bases and J dropped 2 bases, with 14 bases sitting between them. Germline V gives CDR1 MNHEY, CDR2 SVGAGI. The CDR3 DNA reads TGTGCCAGCAGTTCCGGGGAGGCAGAGAACTATGGCTACACCTTC. Amino acids: CASSSGEAENYGYTF.

This clone was counted only a few times. The V gene is TRBV19, the J gene TRBJ2-3; TRBD2 agrees at 12 bases. CDR1 is LNHDA, CDR2 SQIVND, per germline (reference sequence). The trim removed 9 bases at V and 3 bases at J, leaving 1 base unmatched. The CDR3 contains 13 residues. CDR3 residues: CASGTSGTDTQYF. The DNA of the CDR3 is TGTGCCAGCGGGACTAGCGGGACAGATACGCAGTATTTT.

The J gene is TRBJ1-5, the V gene TRBV28; TRBD1 matches at 7 bases. The CDR3 loop spans 17 amino acids. Germline V gives CDR1 MDHEN, CDR2 SYDVKM. V was pared by 1 base and J by 4 bases, with 10 bases of the junction left unmatched. The chain's CDR3 is CASSLSMTGNLNQPQHF. CDR3 sequence (DNA): TGTGCCAGCAGTTTATCCATGACAGGGAACCTTAATCAGCCCCAGCATTTT. Complete variable domain (other parts from reference TRBV28 and TRBJ1-5): DVKVTQSSRYLVKRTGEKVFLECVQDMDHENMFWYRQDPGLGLRLIYFSYDVKMKEKGDIPEGYSVSREKKERFSLILESASTNQTSMYLCASSLSMTGNLNQPQHFGDGTRLSIL.

The V and J genes are TRBV5-1 and TRBJ1-2, with 8 bases identical to TRBD1. The CDR3 runs 15 residues. Germline CDR1 is SGHRS and CDR2 is YFSETQ. V dropped 2 bases and J dropped 2; count of bases not matched to a gene: 5. The CDR3 nucleotides read TGCGCCAGCAGCTTCCAGGGGGCAGGGAACTATGGCTACACCTTC. Amino acids: CASSFQGAGNYGYTF.

The CDR3 protein is CASSLLAGVSYGYTF. The CDR3 DNA reads TGTGCCAGCAGTTTATTGGCCGGGGTTAGCTATGGCTACACCTTC. V gene TRBV27 combines with J gene TRBJ1-2; D call uncertain. Germline V gives CDR1 MNHEY, CDR2 SMNVEV (reference sequence). V lost 1 base, J lost 4 bases, and 13 bases lay in between. There are 15 residues in the CDR3.

Only a few counts were recorded for this clone. This chain joins TRBV18 and TRBJ1-5, with 11 bases lining up with TRBD1. The CDR3 has 14 amino acids. V lost 5 bases and J lost 7; bases outside the gene matches: 4. Germline CDR1 reads KGHSH; CDR2 reads LQKENI. The CDR3 bases are TGTGCCAGCTCAGGACAGGGGGCGGGCCAGCCCCAGCATTTT. This codes for CASSGQGAGQPQHF.

This clone was seen more than once but under ten times. V usage is TRBV6-5 and J usage is TRBJ2-7; 8 nucleotides match TRBD1. Germline V gene sequence: CDR1 MNHEY, CDR2 SVGAGI. This CDR3 is 15 amino acids long. The V and J ends lost 5 bases and 4 bases, in that order; junction bases with no gene match: 10. The CDR3 reads CASSRQRQGWYEQYF. The CDR3, as DNA: TGTGCCAGCAGTCGTCAGCGACAGGGGTGGTACGAGCAGTACTTC.

J is TRBJ1-1 and V is TRBV7-2, with 8 nucleotides matching TRBD1. V was pared by 4 bases and J by 4 bases, with 2 bases of the junction left unmatched. Germline CDR1 reads SGHTA; CDR2 reads FQGNSA. The CDR3 is 13 amino acids. The CDR3 region has the DNA TGTGCCAGCAGCTGGACAGGGCTCACTGAAGCTTTCTTT. It specifies CASSWTGLTEAFF.

The chain has TRBV5-1 and TRBJ2-2; TRBD1 aligns across 7 bases. The CDR3 loop spans 16 amino acids. Losses at the gene ends were 1 base for V and 0 bases for J; bases not matched to a gene: 3. Per germline, CDR1 SGHRS and CDR2 YFSETQ. The CDR3 DNA reads TGCGCCAGCAGCTTGATCGGACAGGCGAACACCGGGGAGCTGTTTTTT. This translates into CASSLIGQANTGELFF. Based on the CDR3 plus reference TRBV5-1 and TRBJ2-2, the full variable domain is KAGVTQTPRYLIKTRGQQVTLSCSPISGHRSVSWYQQTPGQGLQFLFEYFSETQRNKGNFPGRFSGRQFSNSRSEMNVSTLELGDSALYLCASSLIGQANTGELFFGEGSRLTVL.

In nucleotides, the CDR3 is TGCAGCGTTCGGGGGTTAGGCAGCAAAGGTGGGGTTTCCTACGAGCAGTACTTC. This sequence encodes CSVRGLGSKGGVSYEQYF. V and J are TRBV29-1 and TRBJ2-7; the D gene is possibly TRBD2 (6 bases). The V gene's germline CDR1 is SQVTM and CDR2 ANQGSEA. The V gene lost 5 bases and the J gene lost 1 base, with 27 bases spanning the gap. The CDR3 extends over 18 amino acids.

CDR3 sequence: CASSQDGTGSGNTIYF. Here the CDR3 DNA reads TGTGCCAGCAGCCAAGACGGGACAGGGTCTGGAAACACCATATATTTT. The genes are TRBV14 and TRBJ1-3; TRBD1 matches at 9 bases. The CDR3 spans 16 residues. Trimming cost V 0 bases and J 1 base; bases outside gene matches: 1. Germline V gene lookup returns CDR1 SGHDN and CDR2 FVKESK.

This chain joins TRBV6-5 and TRBJ2-1; 9 nucleotides agree with TRBD1. CDR3 length: 15 residues. Germline CDR1 and CDR2: MNHEY and SVGAGI. The junction had 5 bases not matched to a gene; V was cut back by 0 bases and J by 8 bases. The CDR3 bases are TGTGCCAGCAGTTACTCGGGGACAGGGCAGTATGAGCAGTTCTTC. It is translated as CASSYSGTGQYEQFF.

J is TRBJ1-5 and V is TRBV28; TRBD1 aligns across 10 bases. J lost 1 base, V lost 5 bases, and 5 bases had no gene match. Germline assignment: CDR1 MDHEN and CDR2 SYDVKM. CDR3 length: 16 residues. CDR3 DNA sequence: TGTGCCAGCAGTCCGTCGGACAGGGGGAGCAATCAGCCCCAGCATTTT. This sequence encodes CASSPSDRGSNQPQHF.

The V gene is TRBV18, the J gene TRBJ2-7, with 9 nucleotides matching TRBD2. This CDR3 is 16 amino acids long. The trim removed 2 bases at V and 3 bases at J, leaving 8 bases unmatched. Germline loops: CDR1 KGHSH, CDR2 LQKENI. The chain's CDR3 is CASSPYPGLADYEQYF. The CDR3 region has the DNA TGTGCCAGCTCACCATACCCGGGACTAGCAGACTACGAGCAGTACTTC.

The gene calls are TRBV2 and TRBJ1-6; D may be TRBD1 (5 bases). Trimming left V 8 bases short and J 13 bases short, with 21 bases between. Germline V gene lookup returns CDR1 SNHLY and CDR2 FYNNEI. The CDR3 loop spans 14 amino acids. Here the CDR3 DNA reads TGTGCCAGCGAAACGGGACTCGGCAGCGTTCCCCTCCACTTT. Its protein product is CASETGLGSVPLHF.

The chain combines TRBV18 with TRBJ1-5; 11 bases map to TRBD1. J was trimmed by 5 bases and V by 4 bases; bases with no gene match: 4. Germline V gives CDR1 KGHSH, CDR2 LQKENI. The CDR3 totals 15 residues. DNA of the CDR3: TGTGCCAGCTCACAAGGACAGGGGGCATATCAGCCCCAGCATTTT. It encodes CASSQGQGAYQPQHF.

The chain is built from TRBV5-1 and TRBJ1-1; D not resolved. This CDR3 has 14 residues. In germline, CDR1 is SGHRS, CDR2 YFSETQ. With 4 bases removed from V and 1 base from J, the gap between germline ends came to 11 bases. The CDR3 loop is CASSTFDSNTEAFF. In DNA, the CDR3 is TGCGCCAGCAGCACCTTTGACTCGAACACTGAAGCTTTCTTT. The full variable domain, with the rest looked up from reference TRBV5-1 and TRBJ1-1, is KAGVTQTPRYLIKTRGQQVTLSCSPISGHRSVSWYQQTPGQGLQFLFEYFSETQRNKGNFPGRFSGRQFSNSRSEMNVSTLELGDSALYLCASSTFDSNTEAFFGQGTRLTVV.

The chain recombines TRBV27 with TRBJ2-7; maybe TRBD2 (7 bases). The CDR3 loop spans 16 amino acids. With 1 base removed from V and 3 bases from J, the gap between germline ends came to 16 bases. The germline V gene encodes CDR1 MNHEY and CDR2 SMNVEV (reference sequence). The DNA for the CDR3 is TGTGCCAGCAGTTTATATCTCCCGGGGGGCAGCTACGAGCAGTACTTC. This gives the protein CASSLYLPGGSYEQYF.

This clone has only one observation. The sample contains more than one DNA sequence encoding this CDR3. The J gene is TRBJ2-2, the V gene TRBV29-1; tentative D call: TRBD2 (6 bases). This CDR3 has 13 residues. The V end was cut by 6 bases, the J end by 1 base, with 9 bases between. Germline CDR1 and CDR2: SQVTM and ANQGSEA. The CDR3 protein is CSVRGGNTGELFF. The DNA of the CDR3 is TGCAGCGTGCGGGGAGGGAACACCGGGGAGCTGTTTTTT.

The CDR3, as DNA: TGTGCCAGCAGTTACACCCAGGACAGGGGCGGCTACACCTTC. Amino acid sequence: CASSYTQDRGGYTF. This chain joins TRBV6-5 and TRBJ1-2; the match to TRBD1 covers 9 bases. Looked up from germline, CDR1 is MNHEY and CDR2 is SVGAGI. Trimming at V came to 2 bases and at J to 8 bases, leaving 6 bases not matched to a gene. This CDR3 region has 14 residues.

The chain carries TRBV28 and TRBJ1-1; D not resolved. The CDR3 runs to 15 residues. Trimming took 2 bases from V and 0 from J, leaving 10 bases between them. Germline loops: CDR1 MDHEN, CDR2 SYDVKM. CDR3: CASSLGGSLNTEAFF. DNA for the CDR3: TGTGCCAGCAGTTTAGGCGGGTCCCTGAACACTGAAGCTTTCTTT.

The chain joins TRBV7-9 to TRBJ1-1, with D possibly TRBD1 on 6 matching bases. The CDR3 contains 12 residues. In germline, CDR1 is SEHNR, CDR2 FQNEAQ (reference sequence). Trimming removed 1 base at V and 7 bases at J, with 7 bases between. CDR3 in DNA: TGTGCCAGCAGCTTAGTAGGGGGTGAAGCTTTCTTT. Residues: CASSLVGGEAFF.

This chain connects TRBV19 to TRBJ2-2, with 7 bases fitting TRBD2. Germline lookup yields CDR1 LNHDA and CDR2 SQIVND (reference sequence). J was trimmed by 2 bases and V by 5 bases; bases with no gene match: 5. The CDR3 totals 15 residues. The CDR3 sequence: CASSQSGVNTGELFF. As DNA, the CDR3 is TGTGCCAGTAGTCAAAGCGGGGTAAACACCGGGGAGCTGTTTTTT.

The V and J genes are TRBV21-1 and TRBJ2-3; the D call of TRBD1 is as the table states it, not checked on the DNA. TRBV21-1 is a pseudogene. The CDR3 has 17 residues. The CDR3 sequence is CASSKGKGTGGVDTQYF. CDR3 bases: TGTGCCAGCAGCAAAGGGAAAGGGACAGGGGGTGTAGATACGCAGTATTTT.

J is TRBJ2-1 and V is TRBV9, with D unresolved. V lost 0 bases to trimming and J lost 2 bases, with 9 bases between them. This CDR3 comprises 15 residues. Per germline, CDR1 SGDLS and CDR2 YYNGEE. The CDR3 DNA follows: TGTGCCAGCAGCGTAGTGTCGGGTCCCTACAATGAGCAGTTCTTC. Translation: CASSVVSGPYNEQFF. Based on the CDR3 plus reference TRBV9 and TRBJ2-1, the full variable domain is DSGVTQTPKHLITATGQRVTLRCSPRSGDLSVYWYQQSLDQGLQFLIQYYNGEERAKGNILERFSAQQFPDLHSELNLSSLELGDSALYFCASSVVSGPYNEQFFGPGTRLTVL.

This chain connects TRBV19 to TRBJ2-4, with TRBD2 matching over 15 bases. V gave up 6 bases and J gave up 2 bases; unmatched junction bases: 2. This CDR3 has 16 residues. Germline lookup yields CDR1 LNHDA and CDR2 SQIVND (reference sequence). The CDR3 here is CASSGLAGGPKNIQYF. In DNA, the CDR3 is TGTGCCAGTAGCGGACTAGCGGGAGGGCCCAAAAACATTCAGTACTTC.